One sample yielded the 20 T cell receptor beta chains listed below, sequenced in a study of OX40 agonist ivuxolimab in advanced cancers. The data were produced by immunoSEQ multiplex PCR, yet TCRdb's version contains in-frame clones alone and is incomplete. The sample consists of about 120,000 clones, more than 80% of them appearing once. Source: CD4+ or CD8+ T cells sorted from blood, taken in a trial of the OX40 agonist ivuxolimab. The receptors were gathered from an adult with an advanced solid tumor such as melanoma, head and neck, liver or kidney cancer.

This chain's CDR3 is CASSPTGGTNTEAFF. Written as DNA, the CDR3 is TGTGCCAGCAGCCCCACGGGAGGCACGAACACTGAAGCTTTCTTT. This chain links TRBV7-2 with TRBJ1-1; D is uncertain. Germline CDR1 reads SGHTA; CDR2 reads FQGNSA. The V and J ends lost 5 bases and 1 base respectively, with 14 bases between them. This CDR3 is 15 amino acids long.

This clone was detected only once. An end of the junction does not agree with germline; a read error may underlie this. DNA for the CDR3: TGTGCCAGCAGTTACGAGCAGGGGGCTTCCTCCTTC. Encoded protein: CASSYEQGASSF. The chain carries TRBV6-5 and TRBJ1-2, with 8 nucleotides matching TRBD1. The length of the CDR3 is 12 residues. CDR1 MNHEY and CDR2 SVGAGI come from the germline V gene.

This chain joins TRBV7-2 and TRBJ2-2; 13 bases agree with TRBD2. Unmatched junction bases numbered 7, after V lost 2 bases and J lost 4 bases. The CDR3 consists of 18 residues. CDR1 SGHTA and CDR2 FQGNSA come from the germline V gene. This CDR3 reads CASSLHTGLAGRTGELFF. The CDR3 DNA follows: TGTGCCAGCAGCTTACACACGGGACTAGCGGGACGCACCGGGGAGCTGTTTTTT.

CDR3 in amino acids: CASTNRRGETQYF. CDR3 nucleotides: TGTGCCAGTACCAATCGGCGGGGGGAGACCCAGTACTTC. The V gene is TRBV19, the J gene TRBJ2-5, with 7 bases that match TRBD2. CDR1 and CDR2 from the germline V gene are LNHDA and SQIVND (reference sequence). The CDR3 sequence is 13 residues long. The J segment lost 5 bases and the V segment lost 7 bases, leaving 7 bases of the junction unmatched.

The J gene is TRBJ2-2, the V gene TRBV6-1, with unresolved D. Trimming left V 0 bases short and J 2 bases short, with 10 bases between. Germline assignment: CDR1 MNHNS and CDR2 SASEGT. The CDR3 consists of 16 residues. CDR3 DNA sequence: TGTGCCAGCAGTGAAGCGCTGACCAGAAACACCGGGGAGCTGTTTTTT. Amino acids: CASSEALTRNTGELFF.

The chain couples TRBV11-2 to TRBJ2-5, with D possibly being TRBD2 (5 bases). Trimming took off 5 bases at V and 5 bases at J, with 15 bases between the two ends. The CDR3 is made up of 14 amino acids. CDR1 and CDR2 (germline): SGHAT, FQNNGV. This chain's CDR3 is CASSRDSRRETQYF. The CDR3 region has the DNA TGTGCCAGCAGCCGAGACTCAAGGAGGGAGACCCAGTACTTC.

This chain uses TRBV5-4 with TRBJ2-1; D possibly corresponds to TRBD2 (5 bases). The CDR3 is made up of 14 amino acids. Trimming took off 2 bases at V and 8 bases at J, with 14 bases between the two ends. From germline, CDR1 is SGHNT and CDR2 YYREEE (reference sequence). CDR3 residues: CASSLGIVEDEQFF. DNA for the CDR3: TGTGCCAGCAGCTTAGGTATAGTGGAGGATGAGCAGTTCTTC.

V gene TRBV5-6 combines with J gene TRBJ2-2, with D perhaps TRBD2 (5 bases). V dropped 4 bases and J dropped 0 bases, with 16 bases sitting between them. Germline V gene data show CDR1 as SGHDT and CDR2 as YYEEEE. The CDR3 is made up of 17 amino acids. DNA for the CDR3: TGTGCCAGCAGCCACGCATATGCGGGTGCGAACACCGGGGAGCTGTTTTTT. It codes for CASSHAYAGANTGELFF. The whole variable domain, remainder taken from reference TRBV5-6 and TRBJ2-2, is DAGVTQSPTHLIKTRGQQVTLRCSPKSGHDTVSWYQQALGQGPQFIFQYYEEEERQRGNFPDRFSGHQFPNYSSELNVNALLLGDSALYLCASSHAYAGANTGELFFGEGSRLTVL.

V gene TRBV2 combines with J gene TRBJ2-7, with unresolved D. The CDR3 spans 15 residues. Germline assignment: CDR1 SNHLY and CDR2 FYNNEI. With 4 bases removed from V and 0 bases from J, the gap between germline ends came to 13 bases. The CDR3 spells CASSAGPLISYEQYF. The CDR3 DNA sequence: TGTGCCAGCAGTGCCGGACCCCTGATCTCCTACGAGCAGTACTTC. Drawing the rest from reference TRBV2 and TRBJ2-7, the complete variable domain is EPEVTQTPSHQVTQMGQEVILRCVPISNHLYFYWYRQILGQKVEFLVSFYNNEISEKSEIFDDQFSVERPDGSNFTLKIRSTKLEDSAMYFCASSAGPLISYEQYFGPGTRLTVT.

The genes are TRBV28 and TRBJ1-5; D is unclear. Germline CDR1 MDHEN, CDR2 SYDVKM. V was clipped by 7 bases and J by 3 bases, with 10 bases between them. This CDR3 has 13 residues. CDR3 loop: CASTMAPNQPQHF. The CDR3 DNA reads TGTGCCAGCACTATGGCCCCCAATCAGCCCCAGCATTTT.

This chain links TRBV27 with TRBJ2-7, with D perhaps matching TRBD1 (6 bases). The CDR3 extends over 12 amino acids. V was trimmed by 4 bases and J by 6 bases, leaving 10 bases between them. Germline lookup yields CDR1 MNHEY and CDR2 SMNVEV (reference sequence). DNA for the CDR3: TGTGCCAGCAGTTATCAAGGGGGCGAGCAGTACTTC. It translates to CASSYQGGEQYF.

V usage is TRBV27 and J usage is TRBJ2-7, with 7 bases fitting TRBD1. V lost 6 bases, J lost 4 bases, and 9 bases stayed unmatched. The CDR3 sequence is 14 residues long. The germline gives CDR1 MNHEY, CDR2 SMNVEV (reference sequence). The DNA of the CDR3 is TGTGCCAGCAGACGGCAGACAGGGCCTTACGAGCAGTACTTC. Encoded protein: CASRRQTGPYEQYF.

The chain links TRBV5-4 to TRBJ1-1; D perhaps matches TRBD1 (5 bases). This CDR3 contains 14 residues. Trimming removed 7 bases from V and 0 bases from J, with 13 bases in between. Germline CDR1 reads SGHNT; CDR2 reads YYREEE (reference sequence). The CDR3 loop reads CASSTGGMNTEAFF. The CDR3, as DNA: TGTGCCAGCTCCACCGGGGGGATGAACACTGAAGCTTTCTTT.

On this clone: The sample carries other DNA sequences with the same CDR3. The chain couples TRBV7-9 to TRBJ2-7, with a weak D call TRBD1 (5 bases). Germline assignment: CDR1 SEHNR and CDR2 FQNEAQ (reference sequence). This CDR3 comprises 12 residues. Trimming removed 4 bases from V and 3 bases from J, with 7 bases in between. For the CDR3, the DNA is TGTGCCAGCAGCTCCCAGGGCTACGAGCAGTACTTC. This gives the protein CASSSQGYEQYF.

The chain uses TRBV11-2 and TRBJ2-3; the D is unclear. Germline CDR1 is SGHAT and CDR2 is FQNNGV. CDR3 length equals 13 residues. With 7 bases removed from V and 6 bases from J, the gap between germline ends came to 14 bases. CDR3 sequence (DNA): TGTGCCAGCACGCGGAGCTTATCCGATACGCAGTATTTT. Protein product: CASTRSLSDTQYF.

V gene TRBV28 combines with J gene TRBJ1-2; D is ambiguous. The CDR3 consists of 12 residues. V was clipped by 3 bases and J by 8 bases, with 10 bases between them. The germline V gene encodes CDR1 MDHEN and CDR2 SYDVKM. The CDR3 spells CASSFAGTGYTF. CDR3 DNA: TGTGCCAGCAGTTTTGCGGGAACGGGCTACACCTTC.

The chain is built from TRBV10-3 and TRBJ2-7; no firm D call. V lost 0 bases, J lost 0 bases, and 9 bases lay in between. Germline V lookup: CDR1 ENHRY, CDR2 SYGVKD. The length of the CDR3 is 15 residues. CDR3 in DNA: TGTGCCATCAGTGAGTCGGCCGGTAGCTCCTACGAGCAGTACTTC. Encoded protein: CAISESAGSSYEQYF.

This sequence joins TRBV4-3 and TRBJ1-2, with 7 bases identical to TRBD1. Trimming cost V 0 bases and J 1 base; bases outside gene matches: 2. This CDR3 contains 15 residues. Germline loops: CDR1 LGHNA, CDR2 YSLEER. The CDR3 spells CASSQEGGGNYGYTF. The CDR3 region has the DNA TGCGCCAGCAGCCAAGAAGGGGGCGGTAACTATGGCTACACCTTC.

The V gene is TRBV9, the J gene TRBJ2-3; D gene unclear. This CDR3 is built from 15 residues. Germline CDR1 reads SGDLS; CDR2 reads YYNGEE. Trimming removed 4 bases from V and 2 bases from J, with 14 bases in between. DNA for the CDR3: TGTGCCAGCAGCCTCACTTTGGGGAACACAGATACGCAGTATTTT. It yields the protein CASSLTLGNTDTQYF.

This sequence joins TRBV7-2 and TRBJ1-6, with a tentative D call TRBD1 (6 bases). Looked up from germline, CDR1 is SGHTA and CDR2 is FQGNSA. Trimming removed 1 base at V and 16 bases at J, with 20 bases between. This CDR3 is 15 amino acids long. CDR3 nucleotide sequence: TGTGCCAGCAGCTTAGTGGGGGCAGGACGGCGGTCTCTCCACTTT. Encoded protein: CASSLVGAGRRSLHF.